This T cell receptor (beta chain) originates from a study of OX40 agonist ivuxolimab in advanced cancers. Repertoires were generated with immunoSEQ multiplex PCR, while TCRdb's copy carries only in-frame clones and drops some. The top ten hold 4% to 5% of the sample, which has 50,000 to 65,000 clones, around 84% seen once. CDR1 and CDR2 (germline): LNHDA, SQIVND (reference sequence). Trimming removed 6 bases from V and 6 bases from J; junction bases left unmatched: 7. The CDR3 length is 14 residues. This rearrangement joins TRBV19 to TRBJ2-2, with TRBD1 matching 7 bases. This receptor was identified in an adult with an advanced solid tumor such as melanoma, head and neck, liver or kidney cancer. Sequencing was performed on CD4+ or CD8+ T cells sorted from blood, taken in a trial of the OX40 agonist ivuxolimab. The CDR3 spells CASSIITGAGELFF. DNA of the CDR3: TGTGCCAGTAGCATTATTACAGGGGCCGGGGAGCTGTTTTTT.